A single T cell receptor beta chain is shown here with its context. Its antigen is unidentified. Germline trimming cut 0 bases from V and 6 bases from J; bases unmatched to any gene: 3. The germline V gene has CDR1 LGHNA and CDR2 YNFKEQ. This CDR3 contains 14 residues. The data are from a study of cytomegalovirus exposure and HLA in healthy donors. Study-level findings and limits: A later analysis found that most CMV-associated TCR beta chains appeared HLA-restricted.

The PCR employed 60 Vbeta primers together with 13 Jbeta primers. Using immunoSEQ multiplex PCR, the repertoire was profiled, and TCRdb retains in-frame clones only, with some absent. The profile shows 150,000 to 200,000 clones, around 77% of them singletons. This clonotype originated in a woman aged 45-65 years in good health and CMV-seropositive. The material sequenced was PBMCs. J is TRBJ1-2 and V is TRBV4-2; 8 nucleotides agree with TRBD1. CDR3 sequence reads: CASSQDPGGNGYTF. The CDR3 nucleotides are TGTGCCAGCAGCCAAGATCCAGGGGGCAATGGCTACACCTTC.